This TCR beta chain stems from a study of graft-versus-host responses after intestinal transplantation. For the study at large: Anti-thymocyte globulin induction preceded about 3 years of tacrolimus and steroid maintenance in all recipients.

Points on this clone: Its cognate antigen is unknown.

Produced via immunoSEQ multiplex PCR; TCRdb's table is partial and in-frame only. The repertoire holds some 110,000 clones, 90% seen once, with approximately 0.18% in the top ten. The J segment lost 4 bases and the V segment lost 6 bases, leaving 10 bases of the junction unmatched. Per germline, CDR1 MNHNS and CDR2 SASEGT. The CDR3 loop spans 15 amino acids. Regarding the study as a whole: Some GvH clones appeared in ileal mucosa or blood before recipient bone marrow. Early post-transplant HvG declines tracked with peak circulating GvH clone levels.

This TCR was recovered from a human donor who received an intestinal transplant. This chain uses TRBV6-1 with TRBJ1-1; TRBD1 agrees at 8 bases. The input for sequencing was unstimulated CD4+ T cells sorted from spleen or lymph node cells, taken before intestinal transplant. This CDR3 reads CASSRPGTGRTEAFF. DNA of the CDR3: TGTGCCAGCAGCCGTCCCGGGACAGGTCGCACTGAAGCTTTCTTT.